These 2 T cell receptor beta chains share one sample of origin, sequenced in a study of T cells in Graves' hyperthyroidism and ophthalmopathy. Template material for amplifying TCR beta CDR3 regions consisted of RNA transcripts. Researchers ran a first-round RT-PCR on the TCR CDR3 using the HTBI primer set. Using its own MiXCR run on the multiplex PCR reads, TCRdb lists one record per CDR3 protein. The sample records around 300,000 distinct CDR3 sequences, about 25% being singletons. Sequencing used blood. These TCRs come from a man aged 35 to 55 with Graves' hyperthyroidism that later progressed to Graves' ophthalmopathy.

This clonotype showed up many times. This chain connects TRBV6-1 to TRBJ2-5, with 15 bases fitting TRBD2. The CDR3 is 18 amino acids. The germline V gene encodes CDR1 MNHNS and CDR2 SASEGT. The junction had 9 bases not matched to a gene; V was cut back by 6 bases and J by 1 base. The CDR3 bases are TGTGCCAGCAGATCTGTTGGACTAGCGGGAGGGCCCCAAGAGACCCAGTACTTC. As protein: CASRSVGLAGGPQETQYF.

This clonotype was counted a few times. The rearrangement uses TRBV6-1 and TRBJ1-1; no clear D gene. Trimming left V 8 bases short and J 1 base short, with 17 bases between. The germline gives CDR1 MNHNS, CDR2 SASEGT. The CDR3 has 15 amino acids. CDR3 nucleotides: TGTGCCAGCGTACGACAACCCCACCAGAACACTGAAGCTTTCTTT. Amino acid sequence: CASVRQPHQNTEAFF.